The clone carrying this T cell receptor beta chain showed up many times. Antigen specificity is unknown. As CD8+CD4-CCR7+CD45RA+ cells, naive CD8 T cells were sorted. TCRdb re-called the PCR reads through MiXCR, storing one row per CDR3 protein. The sample lists about 640,000 distinct CDR3 sequences, 15% to 20% occurring once. This record comes from a study of molecular identifiers for immune sequencing clone quantification. Study-wide findings and caveats: Over 98% of effector molecules, but under 1% in naive cells, were held by clones with more than 20 RNA copies.

The CDR3 spans 13 residues. V lost 4 bases, J lost 12 bases, and 9 bases stayed unmatched. This TCR was sampled from a human donor in good health. Some libraries in this study had Jurkat cell RNA spiked in. The chain has TRBV12-3 or TRBV12-4 and TRBJ2-1, with 7 bases that match TRBD1. Sequencing was done on a sample of naive CD8+ T cells from blood, with Jurkat cell RNA spiked in. Indicated subset: FACS-sorted CD8+CD4-CCR7+CD45RA+ naive T cells. In nucleotides, the CDR3 is TGTGCCAGCAGTTCAACCCTGAGACAGGGGCAGTTCTTC. This translates into CASSSTLRQGQFF.